This entry describes one TCR beta chain. The PCR was carried out with 60 Vbeta primers and 13 Jbeta primers. Sequencing was performed with immunoSEQ multiplex PCR; in TCRdb, only in-frame clones are kept and a portion is missing. The sample consists of around 150,000 clones, about 83% of them appearing once. This specimen belongs to a study of cytomegalovirus exposure and HLA in healthy donors. Sequencing was performed on PBMCs. The TCR comes from a woman aged 30 to 39 in good health and CMV-seronegative.

CDR3 DNA: TGCGCCAGCAGCCAAAGGGGACAGGGGGAGACCCAGTACTTC. It translates to CASSQRGQGETQYF. The genes are TRBV4-3 and TRBJ2-5; 10 nucleotides match TRBD1. The CDR3 runs 14 residues. CDR1 and CDR2 (germline): LGHNA, YSLEER. Losses at the gene ends were 2 bases for V and 5 bases for J; bases not matched to a gene: 2.